This is a list of T cell receptor beta chains from one sample in a study of technical replicates of blood from several donors. Profiled with immunoSEQ multiplex PCR; TCRdb holds only in-frame clones, not every one. There are 79,000 or so clones in the sample; 90% to 95% occur only once, and approximately 0.25% lies in the top ten. What was sequenced was T cells isolated from PBMCs. These receptors were taken from a human donor in good health. Both conserved end residues are part of each CDR3. The D gene is left open where the match is weak. A row's size may be missing; if present it is once, few, many or a size class.

j_call v_call clone_size d_call cdr3_aa cdr3_nt
TRBJ2-2 TRBV7-9 . TRBD2 CASSVAGAPGELFF TGTGCCAGCAGCGTAGCGGGAGCACCCGGGGAGCTGTTTTTT
TRBJ1-1 TRBV5-1 . . CASSSGVGFDEAFF TGCGCCAGCAGCTCAGGGGTCGGGTTTGATGAAGCTTTCTTT
TRBJ2-1 TRBV28 . . CASSSRERTSYNEQFF TGTGCCAGCAGTTCTCGGGAGCGGACCTCCTACAATGAGCAGTTCTTC
TRBJ2-5 TRBV11-2 . . CASSLGAETQYF TGTGCCAGCAGCTTAGGAGCGGAGACCCAGTACTTC
TRBJ2-1 TRBV5-1 . . CASSLVGRQGGFNEQFF TGCGCCAGCAGCTTGGTAGGCCGGCAGGGGGGATTTAATGAGCAGTTCTTC
TRBJ2-3 TRBV4-2 . . CASSVTGTSTDTQYF TGTGCCAGCTCGGTAACCGGGACTAGCACAGATACGCAGTATTTT
TRBJ2-6 TRBV5-1 . . CASSLGGKENVLTF TGCGCCAGCAGCTTGGGAGGCAAAGAGAACGTCCTGACTTTC
TRBJ1-2 TRBV18 . TRBD1 CASSPTGDGPGQGRYGYTF TGTGCCAGCTCACCAACCGGAGACGGCCCGGGACAGGGAAGATATGGCTACACCTTC
TRBJ1-2 TRBV28 . TRBD1 CASSPGQGGGYTF TGTGCCAGCAGTCCCGGACAGGGGGGCGGCTACACCTTC
TRBJ1-5 TRBV28 . . CASSLLNQPQHF TGTGCCAGCAGTTTACTGAATCAGCCCCAGCATTTT
TRBJ2-7 TRBV6-1 . . CASTMDSSYEQYF TGTGCCAGCACCATGGACAGCTCCTACGAGCAGTACTTC
TRBJ1-1 TRBV29-1 . . CSASEMNTEAFF TGCAGCGCCTCGGAGATGAACACTGAAGCTTTCTTT
TRBJ2-7 TRBV2 . TRBD1 CASSEWDRGYEQYF TGTGCCAGCAGTGAATGGGACAGGGGGTACGAGCAGTACTTC
TRBJ2-5 TRBV5-8 . . CASSLAGGGTQYF TGTGCCAGCAGCTTAGCGGGCGGAGGGACCCAGTACTTC
TRBJ2-1 TRBV7-3 . TRBD2 CASSLRASGGFSNEQFF TGTGCCAGCAGCTTAAGGGCTAGCGGGGGGTTTTCGAATGAGCAGTTCTTC
TRBJ2-5 TRBV4-2 . TRBD2 CASSQGLAGGGWETQYF TGTGCCAGCAGCCAGGGGCTAGCGGGGGGCGGATGGGAGACCCAGTACTTC
TRBJ2-1 TRBV7-6 . . CASSSLSRQDLYNEQFF TGTGCCAGCAGCTCACTTTCCCGACAGGATCTATACAATGAGCAGTTCTTC
TRBJ1-1 TRBV7-7 . . CASSPGQNTEAFF TGTGCTAGCAGCCCCGGACAGAACACTGAAGCTTTCTTT
TRBJ2-2 TRBV5-6 . . CASSPRLASGKNTGELFF TGTGCCAGCAGCCCGCGACTCGCCAGCGGCAAGAACACCGGGGAGCTGTTTTTT
TRBJ2-7 TRBV7-2 . . CASSLYTGAYEQYF TGTGCCAGCAGCCTATACACAGGAGCCTACGAGCAGTACTTC
TRBJ2-7 TRBV28 . . CASAAGGPYEQYF TGTGCCAGCGCCGCCGGCGGCCCCTACGAGCAGTACTTC
TRBJ2-7 TRBV5-5 . TRBD1 CASSFPGQGANEQYF TGTGCCAGCAGCTTCCCGGGACAGGGGGCGAACGAGCAGTACTTC
TRBJ2-3 TRBV5-1 once TRBD2 CASSGWTSGGLADTQYF TGCGCCAGCAGCGGGTGGACTAGCGGGGGTCTCGCAGATACGCAGTATTTT
TRBJ2-1 TRBV5-1 . TRBD2 CASSSTGTSVGNEQFF TGCGCCAGCAGCAGTACCGGGACTAGCGTCGGAAATGAGCAGTTCTTC
TRBJ2-2 TRBV7-2 . TRBD2 CASRPTSGEPGTGELFF TGTGCCAGCAGACCAACTAGCGGGGAGCCGGGCACCGGGGAGCTGTTTTTT
TRBJ2-1 TRBV6-5 . . CASSPRTPAGDEQFF TGTGCCAGCAGTCCGCGGACCCCGGCAGGGGATGAGCAGTTCTTC
TRBJ2-1 TRBV28 . TRBD2 CASSLTGGRFGNEQFF TGTGCCAGCAGTTTAACTGGCGGGAGGTTCGGCAATGAGCAGTTCTTC
TRBJ2-7 TRBV14 . . CASSQWNSNYEQYF TGTGCCAGCAGCCAATGGAACAGTAACTACGAGCAGTACTTC
TRBJ1-1 TRBV14 few . CASSQDRFNTEAFF TGTGCCAGCAGCCAAGACAGGTTTAACACTGAAGCTTTCTTT
TRBJ2-7 TRBV5-1 once . CASSLSGRLRTQLSYEQYF TGCGCCAGCAGCTTATCGGGGAGGCTTCGCACCCAACTTTCCTACGAGCAGTACTTC
TRBJ1-3 TRBV7-3 . . CASSLPGNSGNTIYF TGTGCCAGCAGCTTACCAGGGAACTCTGGAAACACCATATATTTT
TRBJ2-3 TRBV18 once TRBD1 CASSRGTGRTDTQYF TGTGCCAGCTCCCGTGGGACAGGACGGACAGATACGCAGTATTTT
TRBJ2-5 TRBV27 . . CASSLQVGETQYF TGTGCCAGCAGTCTCCAGGTTGGAGAGACCCAGTACTTC
TRBJ2-1 TRBV11-2 . . CASSLVSHNEQFF TGTGCCAGCAGCTTAGTTTCTCACAATGAGCAGTTCTTC
TRBJ2-1 TRBV2 . TRBD2 CASRRGDSYNEQFF TGTGCCAGCAGGCGGGGGGACTCCTACAATGAGCAGTTCTTC
TRBJ2-1 TRBV4-1 . TRBD2 CASSQGPGLVTEQFF TGCGCCAGCAGCCAAGGCCCGGGACTAGTAACTGAGCAGTTCTTC
TRBJ1-1 TRBV4-2 . . CASSQERVGVAHGTEAFF TGTGCCAGCAGCCAAGAACGGGTAGGGGTGGCCCACGGGACTGAAGCTTTCTTT
TRBJ2-3 TRBV6-6 . TRBD1 CASSRGQGSDTQYF TGTGCCAGCAGTCGAGGACAGGGATCAGATACGCAGTATTTT
TRBJ1-1 TRBV27 . . CASSLYQARTEAFF TGTGCCAGCAGTTTATACCAGGCGCGCACTGAAGCTTTCTTT
TRBJ2-5 TRBV7-9 . TRBD2 CASSLDVWEGKEETQYF TGTGCCAGCAGCTTAGATGTTTGGGAGGGCAAAGAAGAGACCCAGTACTTC
TRBJ1-3 TRBV30 . . CAGLQASSGNTIYF TGTGCTGGACTACAGGCGAGTAGTGGAAACACCATATATTTT
TRBJ2-2 TRBV5-1 . . CASGQLGVNTGELFF TGCGCCAGCGGACAGTTGGGGGTTAACACCGGGGAGCTGTTTTTT
TRBJ2-7 TRBV27 . TRBD2 CASNTYSGGYEQYF TGTGCCAGCAATACCTATTCGGGGGGCTACGAGCAGTACTTC
TRBJ1-2 TRBV28 . TRBD1 CASSFPTDRGYGYTF TGTGCCAGCAGTTTCCCGACGGACAGGGGTTATGGCTACACCTTC
TRBJ2-7 TRBV5-1 . TRBD1 CASSLVGTGRYEQYF TGCGCCAGCAGCTTGGTCGGGACAGGGCGCTACGAGCAGTACTTC